This T cell receptor beta chain was documented in a study of T cell repertoires in cytomegalovirus infection. About the study: As its CMV epitopes, the study selected recently identified HLA-C-restricted and well-studied HLA-B-restricted targets. CMV infection together with matching HLA type was indicated by public TCR beta signatures. General observations from the study: Clonotype analysis showed dominance of the ex vivo response by HLA-C-restricted CMV-specific TCR beta clonotypes.

As concerns this clonotype: Antigen: not known.

TCRdb used MiXCR to reprocess the reads, holding one entry per CDR3 protein. The sample has about 480,000 distinct CDR3 sequences, roughly 34% seen once. CDR1 is SGHTA, CDR2 FQGNSA, per germline. There are 15 residues in the CDR3. Trimming left V 5 bases short and J 4 bases short, with 18 bases between. The sequenced sample was cultured PBMCs, obtained from culture after CMV antigen stimulation. The receptor was derived from a human donor in good health (CMV status not recorded). Some clones in this sample may be carry-over from other donors' samples. The rearrangement uses TRBV7-2 and TRBJ2-7, with D perhaps TRBD2 (5 bases). CDR3 sequence (DNA): TGTGCCAGCAGCGGTCGGGGAATGAGGTTGTACGAGCAGTACTTC. It encodes CASSGRGMRLYEQYF.